Presented here are 27 T cell receptor beta chains from one specimen sequenced in a study of cytomegalovirus exposure and HLA in healthy donors. Primers: 60 Vbeta forward and 13 Jbeta reverse. The table came from immunoSEQ multiplex PCR; TCRdb's copy has only in-frame clones and leaves some out. The repertoire holds nearly 300,000 clones, with more than 80% as singletons. Sequencing was performed on PBMCs. These receptors were obtained from a man aged 35-49 years in good health and CMV-seropositive.

The chain links TRBV27 to TRBJ2-3; D is perhaps TRBD1 (5 bases). The CDR3 runs 16 residues. The ends were cut back, 0 bases at V and 0 bases at J, with 10 bases in the middle. Germline V gives CDR1 MNHEY, CDR2 SMNVEV (reference sequence). CDR3 sequence: CASSLSKDTSTDTQYF. The CDR3 DNA is TGTGCCAGCAGTTTATCGAAGGACACCAGCACAGATACGCAGTATTTT.

This clone came up once. The chain joins TRBV27 to TRBJ1-1; 7 bases match TRBD1. Germline V gene data show CDR1 as MNHEY and CDR2 as SMNVEV (reference sequence). CDR3 length equals 15 residues. V was pared by 6 bases and J by 2 bases, with 9 bases of the junction left unmatched. The CDR3 protein is CASRRTGTANTEAFF. CDR3 DNA: TGTGCCAGCAGGCGGACCGGGACAGCAAACACTGAAGCTTTCTTT.

This chain joins TRBV11-3 and TRBJ2-5; possibly TRBD1 for D (5 bases). Judging by the DNA end, TRBJ2-7 fits better; the J call may be wrong. Looked up from germline, CDR1 is SGHNT and CDR2 is YENEEA. This CDR3 comprises 13 residues. In DNA, the CDR3 is TGTGCCAGCAGCCAGGGCCTCTCCTACGAGCAGTACTTC. Translation: CASSQGLSYEQYF.

The rearrangement uses TRBV11-3 and TRBJ2-7; a possible D gene is TRBD2 (6 bases). CDR3 size: 15 residues. Germline V gene sequence: CDR1 SGHNT, CDR2 YENEEA. V was cut by 5 bases and J by 1 base, with 15 bases left in between. The CDR3 DNA sequence: TGTGCCAGCAGCCTCAGGGCGGAGGGTTCCTACGAGCAGTACTTC. The encoded protein is CASSLRAEGSYEQYF.

Notes on this clone: At one boundary the junction diverges from the germline segment, which might be a read error. The chain has TRBV7-9 and TRBJ2-7; TRBD2 aligns across 7 bases. CDR1 is SEHNR, CDR2 FQNEAQ, per germline (reference sequence). This CDR3 contains 16 residues. The CDR3 DNA reads as TGTTCCAGCAGCTTAGGGGAGGGGATCAGCGCCTACGAGCAGTACTTC. Translated, it gives CSSSLGEGISAYEQYF.

The CDR3, as DNA: TGCGCCAGCAGCCAAGATCCAGGGTTCAATGGCTACACCTTC. Protein: CASSQDPGFNGYTF. This rearrangement joins TRBV4-1 to TRBJ1-2; the D gene is possibly TRBD1 (5 bases). CDR1 and CDR2 (germline): MGHRA, YSYEKL. This CDR3 has 14 residues. Between the trimmed V and J ends, which lost 0 bases and 6 bases, there was a span of 11 bases.

The chain couples TRBV9 to TRBJ2-2; a weak D match, TRBD2 (7 bases). Trimming left V 5 bases short and J 0 bases short, with 17 bases between. The germline V gene has CDR1 SGDLS and CDR2 YYNGEE. The length of the CDR3 is 17 residues. The CDR3 region is CASSDPRRGPNTGELFF. Written as DNA, the CDR3 is TGTGCCAGCAGTGACCCCCGGCGGGGGCCGAACACCGGGGAGCTGTTTTTT.

This clone appeared a single time. The gene calls are TRBV15 and TRBJ2-3, with 9 positions matching TRBD1. The V segment lost 9 bases and the J segment 2 bases; nucleotides outside the gene matches: 12. The germline V gene encodes CDR1 LNHNV and CDR2 YYDKDF (reference sequence). The CDR3 extends over 16 amino acids. CDR3 residues: CATTGTGRLTTDTQYF. Here the CDR3 DNA reads TGTGCCACTACCGGGACAGGGAGACTCACCACAGATACGCAGTATTTT. Complete variable domain (other parts from reference TRBV15 and TRBJ2-3): DAMVIQNPRYQVTQFGKPVTLSCSQTLNHNVMYWYQQKSSQAPKLLFHYYDKDFNNEADTPDNFQSRRPNTSFCFLDIRSPGLGDTAMYLCATTGTGRLTTDTQYFGPGTRLTVL.

The genes are TRBV7-3 and TRBJ2-6; perhaps TRBD2 as D (7 bases). CDR3 length equals 17 residues. Trimming left V 3 bases short and J 0 bases short, with 12 bases between. CDR1 is SGHTA, CDR2 FQGTGA, per germline. The CDR3 protein is CASSLGGLSSGANVLTF. As DNA, the CDR3 is TGTGCCAGCAGCTTGGGGGGGCTCAGCTCTGGGGCCAACGTCCTGACTTTC.

V and J are TRBV2 and TRBJ1-5, with D tentatively TRBD1 (5 bases). V shed 0 bases and J shed 5 bases, with 14 bases lying between them. The germline gives CDR1 SNHLY, CDR2 FYNNEI. The CDR3 is 16 amino acids. This CDR3 is CASSEALLTGYQPQHF. CDR3 nucleotide sequence: TGTGCCAGCAGTGAAGCGCTCCTAACAGGATATCAGCCCCAGCATTTT.

The V gene is TRBV5-1, the J gene TRBJ2-5, with D possibly matching TRBD2 (6 bases). Germline lookup yields CDR1 SGHRS and CDR2 YFSETQ. The CDR3 consists of 13 residues. Trimming cost V 3 bases and J 11 bases, with 17 bases left between them. The CDR3 DNA is TGCGCCAGCAGCTCAGGGATGACGGGGGAGCAGTACTTC. It codes for CASSSGMTGEQYF.

This clone was detected only once. The chain is built from TRBV28 and TRBJ1-5; tentative D call: TRBD1 (6 bases). Germline loops: CDR1 MDHEN, CDR2 SYDVKM. Between the trimmed V and J ends, which lost 6 bases and 7 bases, there was a span of 16 bases. CDR3 size: 14 residues. The CDR3 is CASSPEGGGQPQHF. In nucleotides, the CDR3 is TGTGCCAGCAGCCCAGAAGGGGGTGGGCAGCCCCAGCATTTT. Complete variable domain (other parts from reference TRBV28 and TRBJ1-5): DVKVTQSSRYLVKRTGEKVFLECVQDMDHENMFWYRQDPGLGLRLIYFSYDVKMKEKGDIPEGYSVSREKKERFSLILESASTNQTSMYLCASSPEGGGQPQHFGDGTRLSIL.

CDR3 nucleotide sequence: TGTGCCAGCAGCTTAGGAGGGTATAGCAATCAGCCCCAGCATTTT. Protein product: CASSLGGYSNQPQHF. The V and J genes are TRBV7-2 and TRBJ1-5; D unclear. V shed 1 base and J shed 0 bases, with 7 bases lying between them. The CDR3 runs 15 residues. The germline CDR1 and CDR2 sequences are SGHTA and FQGNSA. Full variable domain (rest looked up from reference TRBV7-2 and TRBJ1-5): GAGVSQSPSNKVTEKGKDVELRCDPISGHTALYWYRQSLGQGLEFLIYFQGNSAPDKSGLPSDRFSAERTGGSVSTLTIQRTQQEDSAVYLCASSLGGYSNQPQHFGDGTRLSIL.

The V and J genes are TRBV29-1 and TRBJ2-7; 10 bases are a match to TRBD2. Germline V gives CDR1 SQVTM, CDR2 ANQGSEA. CDR3 length: 12 residues. V was clipped by 6 bases and J by 7 bases; unmatched bases: 6. CDR3 sequence: CSVASGSGEQYF. The CDR3 bases are TGCAGCGTGGCTAGCGGGAGCGGTGAGCAGTACTTC.

The rearrangement joins TRBV6-6 to TRBJ1-1, with 9 bases fitting TRBD1. The CDR3 consists of 15 residues. CDR1 MNHNY and CDR2 SVGAGI come from the germline V gene (reference sequence). After removal of 5 bases from V and 4 bases from J, the junction contained 8 bases not matched to a gene. CDR3: CASSGQQGAITEAFF. In DNA form, the CDR3 reads TGTGCCAGCAGTGGACAACAGGGGGCGATCACTGAAGCTTTCTTT.

This rearrangement joins TRBV2 to TRBJ2-7; TRBD1 matches at 8 bases. Unmatched junction bases numbered 3, after V lost 6 bases and J lost 2 bases. In germline, CDR1 is SNHLY, CDR2 FYNNEI. CDR3 size: 13 residues. CDR3 amino acids: CASRGQVPYEQYF. The CDR3 nucleotides are TGTGCCAGCAGGGGACAGGTACCCTACGAGCAGTACTTC.

The chain carries TRBV19 and TRBJ1-2; 9 bases are a match to TRBD1. CDR1 and CDR2 (germline): LNHDA, SQIVND (reference sequence). Trimming removed 5 bases from V and 0 bases from J; junction bases left unmatched: 7. The CDR3 is made up of 16 amino acids. CDR3 nucleotides: TGTGCCAGTAGTCAATACCGGGACAGGGCTAACTATGGCTACACCTTC. It encodes CASSQYRDRANYGYTF.

This chain joins TRBV2 and TRBJ2-3, with TRBD1 identical over 8 bases. CDR1 is SNHLY and CDR2 is FYNNEI in the germline V gene. The CDR3 is 15 residues long. The V gene end was trimmed by 0 bases and the J gene end by 7 bases; junction bases not matched to a gene: 6. CDR3 nucleotides: TGTGCCAGCAGTGAAGCAACAGGGGGATCAAATACGCAGTATTTT. Its protein product is CASSEATGGSNTQYF.

The CDR3 nucleotides are TGTGCCAGTAGTCGCGACAGGGACAGAAGCACCATATATTTT. This translates into CASSRDRDRSTIYF. This chain connects TRBV19 to TRBJ1-3, with 7 positions matching TRBD1. V trimming: 5 bases; J trimming: 9 bases; junction bases outside the gene matches: 10. Germline CDR1 is LNHDA and CDR2 is SQIVND (reference sequence). The CDR3 sequence is 14 residues long.

The V gene is TRBV27, the J gene TRBJ2-6, with D uncertain. Germline lookup yields CDR1 MNHEY and CDR2 SMNVEV (reference sequence). V gave up 3 bases and J gave up 2 bases, with 8 bases separating them. This CDR3 has 15 amino acids. DNA for the CDR3: TGTGCCAGCAGTTTGGCACAAGCTGGGGCCAACGTCCTGACTTTC. Translating gives CASSLAQAGANVLTF.

This chain uses TRBV28 with TRBJ2-5; TRBD1 aligns across 7 bases. Germline CDR1 is MDHEN and CDR2 is SYDVKM. The length of the CDR3 is 14 residues. V dropped 4 bases and J dropped 4; count of bases not matched to a gene: 6. DNA for the CDR3: TGTGCCAGCAGTTCCCGGGACAGAGTAGAGACCCAGTACTTC. This translates into CASSSRDRVETQYF.

The V gene is TRBV29-1, the J gene TRBJ2-2; 7 nucleotides align to TRBD1. Germline V gene sequence: CDR1 SQVTM, CDR2 ANQGSEA. J was trimmed by 0 bases and V by 3 bases; bases with no gene match: 4. The CDR3 is 15 amino acids. The chain's CDR3 is CSVDLGTANTGELFF. The CDR3 DNA reads TGCAGCGTTGACCTCGGGACAGCGAACACCGGGGAGCTGTTTTTT.

The chain joins TRBV19 to TRBJ1-2, with D tentatively TRBD1 (5 bases). The CDR3 consists of 13 residues. V shed 10 bases and J shed 2 bases, with 14 bases lying between them. Per the germline V gene, CDR1 is LNHDA and CDR2 is SQIVND (reference sequence). The CDR3 reads CATRDRSNYGYTF. CDR3 nucleotides: TGTGCCACCAGAGACAGATCCAACTATGGCTACACCTTC.

The chain uses TRBV7-8 and TRBJ2-3, with D perhaps TRBD1 (6 bases). V was cut by 5 bases and J by 1 base, with 13 bases left in between. The CDR3 has 15 residues. Per germline, CDR1 SGHVS and CDR2 FQNEAQ. CDR3 amino acids: CASSQGQRRTDTQYF. In nucleotides, the CDR3 is TGTGCCAGCAGCCAAGGACAGCGCCGCACAGATACGCAGTATTTT.

The CDR3 sequence is CSVEGGTGSTF. The CDR3, as DNA: TGCAGCGTTGAAGGGGGCACCGGGTCTACCTTC. V and J are TRBV29-1 and TRBJ1-2, with D perhaps TRBD1 (5 bases). V lost 1 base and J lost 14, with 14 bases in between. The CDR3 consists of 11 residues. In germline, CDR1 is SQVTM, CDR2 ANQGSEA.

The chain joins TRBV7-3 to TRBJ1-1; 9 nucleotides agree with TRBD1. The junction had 6 bases not matched to a gene; V was cut back by 5 bases and J by 2 bases. This CDR3 comprises 15 residues. Per the germline V gene, CDR1 is SGHTA and CDR2 is FQGTGA. CDR3 sequence: CASSPGGQGNTEAFF. For the CDR3, the DNA is TGTGCCAGCAGCCCTGGGGGACAGGGTAACACTGAAGCTTTCTTT.

About this clone: One end of the junction is discordant with germline, which a read error may explain. The rearrangement joins TRBV19 to TRBJ2-2; 10 nucleotides agree with TRBD1. This CDR3 comprises 15 residues. Germline loops: CDR1 LNHDA, CDR2 SQIVND (reference sequence). The CDR3 here is CASSTKGTGDGGAVF. CDR3 bases: TGTGCCAGTAGTACCAAAGGGACAGGGGATGGGGGAGCTGTTTTT.